This section outlines one T cell receptor beta chain sequence together with its context. The clone's antigen remains unknown. No base quality values were provided; no much bigger clone lies one nucleotide off. This sample also contains other DNA sequences that code for the same CDR3. In total, approximately 690 healthy bone marrow donors made up the cohort. At the time of sampling, every cohort member was nominally healthy, though immune exposures that went unrecorded were likely present. The donor was CMV seronegative and belonged to the group of approximately 320 seronegative cohort members. A peripheral blood sample was collected from each donor, and TCR beta sequencing was performed on peripheral blood mononuclear cells. Genomic DNA extraction from the blood cell samples was performed with the Qiagen DNeasy Blood Extraction Kit. The CDR3 runs 15 amino acids, cysteine and phenylalanine included. Solely the CDR3 DNA is kept, with 45 bases framed from the first base. Compared with germline, V lacks 2 bases and J lacks 0 bases; bases without a gene match: 3. The germline V gene provides CDR1 MRHNA and CDR2 SNTAGT.

The source of the sample is a study of cytomegalovirus exposure and HLA in healthy donors (dated by TCRdb to the late 2010s). Some background on the complete study: According to an earlier analysis of 587 of the donors, some 180 million T cells yielded 120 million or so unique TCR beta sequences and 276 Gb of sequence data. In an earlier analysis of 500 to 650 of the donors, high-throughput TCR beta sequencing was used to judge whether each TCR beta V gene segment behaved as functional or pseudogenic. The study profiled the T cell repertoires of under 850 subjects by immunosequencing and related them to cytomegalovirus serostatus. Four or five DR-DQ haplotypes were handled as single units for association and clustering because linkage in the cohort was strong. A separate validation cohort of about 110 different subjects was used in addition to the roughly 640-subject first cohort. About 280 gigabases of sequencing data and around 90 million unique TCR sequences made up an early release that covered about 640 HLA-typed donors. Typing coverage differed by locus: A, B, C, DRB1 and DQB1 were typed in roughly 629-640 donors, DQA1 in 500 to 550, DPA1 in around 610, and DPB1 in just under 490. HLA typing covered class I and class II loci at four-digit resolution. Of the roughly 400 genotyped donors, 70% to 90% were placed in the genetic ancestry cluster associated with self-reported Caucasian donors. Every discovery cohort repertoire had been produced on one sequencing platform. A later analysis re-analyzed previously published TCR beta repertoires from 600 to 850 donors and added high-resolution HLA genotyping to study TCR occurrence patterns. To predict cytomegalovirus infection status, the study combined high-throughput TCR immunosequencing, statistical association of individual TCRs with disease status, and machine learning. Rather than drawing on any new phenotypic data, the later analysis identified candidate immune exposures from TCR beta sequences and the way those sequences occurred across donors. Among roughly 400 genotyped donors of the cohort, an average of roughly 230,000 unique TCR beta nucleotide sequences was sequenced per donor, of which roughly 17% were non-productive. In a later genetic analysis, genome-wide SNP genotypes for about three fifths of the roughly 670 donors were used, and that subset was treated as a discovery cohort. Donor age, sex, ethnicity and CMV serostatus were collected together with the repertoire data. The aim of the study was to test whether cataloging public T cell receptors could identify signatures of past pathogen exposure. Study-wide findings and limitations: Several of the top co-occurrence clusters appeared to be linked to parvovirus B19, influenza, CMV and Epstein-Barr virus, according to a later analysis. Linkage disequilibrium might explain the correlated functional status among segregating V segments, but an unknown experimental factor could not be ruled out. The cohort was sequenced for TCR beta chains only, and without alpha or paired-chain data the features that could be detected were limited. V-gene and J-gene trimming of TCR beta chains was associated with a missense DCLRE1C variant in a later genetic analysis, and the association was replicated in an independent cohort. A later analysis associated approximately 17,000 TCR beta sequences with specific HLA alleles at a false discovery rate of 0.05. In an earlier analysis of some 500 of the donors, most TCR beta V segments were observed in productive rearrangements about 87% or about 30% of the time, broadly matching IMGT annotations. Most TCR sequences were observed very rarely across donors, whereas some public TCRs were present in many individuals. It was suggested by the authors that the approach could potentially be generalized to other disease states and immunological phenotypes. When HLA alleles, especially DR and DQ, strongly co-occurred, attributing TCR associations to individual alleles was difficult. The sequencing pipeline was judged likely to have produced a cluster of highly shared sequence variants as a technical artifact. Because the 87-base-pair reads could not distinguish some IMGT-functional V segments, including TRBV6-2 and TRBV6-3, those segments were excluded. Three of the identified cytomegalovirus-associated TCR beta chains were confirmed in vitro to be specific for cytomegalovirus antigens. For the cohort, immune exposure information was limited to CMV serostatus. A further reported finding was that TCR beta sequences accurately predicted the HLA-A and HLA-B alleles for most subjects in the first cohort. The earlier analysis of around 600 of the donors excluded over 15 rarely observed V segments, including chromosome 9 orphons, because counts were too low. A later genetic analysis reported fewer N-insertions in productive TCRs among donors in an Asian-associated ancestry cluster than the roughly 620-donor mean. Presence/absence analyses assumed roughly uniform sequencing depth across donors, an assumption that may not hold. The classifier was reported to diagnose cytomegalovirus status with high specificity and sensitivity in both the original cohort and the validation cohort. Compared with equally common non-associated chains, HLA-associated TCR beta chains in a later analysis were more clonally expanded and had lower generation probabilities. According to a later analysis, TCR association rates differed among HLA loci, with DRB1 alleles showing the most associated TCRs and HLA-C alleles showing the fewest. Because HLA typing was missing for some donors at each locus, association tests included only the typed subset. Most CMV-associated TCR beta chains appeared to be HLA-restricted in a later analysis, and the HLA associations seemed to be driven largely by CMV exposure. In the study, some 160 TCR beta chains were listed as associated with cytomegalovirus.

Receptor amplification or capture employed the immunoSEQ multiplex PCR assay. For the multiplex PCR, a mixture combining 60 forward primers for TCR Vbeta segments and 13 reverse primers for TCR Jbeta segments was used. Amplification of the CDR3 region of rearranged TCR beta genes was performed with a multiplex PCR assay on genomic DNA. The amplified TCR beta libraries were sequenced on the Illumina HiSeq System as 87-base-pair reads. Regarding the original processing steps: Across the 670 or so repertoires, a later analysis counted 78 million or so unique TCR beta chains, around 11 million of which were shared by at least two donors. To remove PCR and sequencing errors, raw reads were error-corrected and collapsed into unique sequences using a nearest-neighbor algorithm that merged closely related sequences. To assign V, D and J gene segments, CDR3 sequences were aligned to IMGT reference sequences. For a sequence to be retained, at least a six-nucleotide match to both a V gene segment and a J gene segment was required. A rearrangement counted as productive if the CDR3 had no stop codons and remained in frame with V and J, and every other rearrangement counted as non-productive. Following IMGT convention, CDR3 was defined as the stretch from the second conserved V-encoded cysteine to the conserved J-encoded phenylalanine. The earlier analysis of 587 of the donors excluded any sequence lacking an unambiguous match to a single V gene segment. In an earlier analysis of around 600 of the donors, V segments were called functional above 56.7% productive rearrangements and were called segregating when the between-donor standard deviation exceeded 5%. A statistical classification framework was developed to diagnose cytomegalovirus status using the catalog of TCR beta chain sequences. V and J gene assignment, in a later analysis, came from comparing TCR nucleotide sequences with IMGT/GENE-DB human TR gene sequences. In a later analysis, CDR3 sequences and most-parsimonious VDJ recombination scenarios were assigned using the TCRdist pipeline. In a later analysis, every TCR beta chain was defined by the combination of its CDR3 amino acid sequence and its V-gene family, and reads without a unique V-gene family were dropped. A later analysis removed nearly 600 highly shared, low-generation-probability nucleotide sequences to deal with suspected cross-contamination and a sequencing artifact. In a later analysis, a clonal expansion index was calculated for each public chain from normalized within-repertoire ranks of inferred template counts. In a later analysis, generation probabilities were computed using a VDJ recombination model fitted to out-of-frame rearrangements, and the results were checked against IGoR. Hypergeometric tests were used in a later analysis to score TCR-TCR, TCR-HLA and TCR-CMV co-occurrence, with a repertoire-size bias correction applied to the TCR pairs. In a later analysis, false discovery rates were estimated by permuting HLA or CMV assignments 20 times. A later analysis grouped co-occurring TCRs with DBSCAN, adding TCRdist sequence similarity when clustering within HLA-allele-positive subsets. For co-occurrence clustering, repertoires with fewer than 30,000 or more than 120,000 public chains were excluded, along with five or six repertoires with anomalous nucleotide sharing. TCRdb provides this immuneACCESS table in a form limited to in-frame rearrangements. Some clones are lacking; in checked studies, under half of them reflect an unresolved V gene, and why the rest are absent is not known. The V and J calls and clone size are taken from that table; D and trimming were inferred from the DNA. For this sample there are more than 140,000 clones; around 79% appear just once. Approximately 0.66% of the sample comes from the top ten.

The clonotype was recovered from a male donor in good health and CMV-seronegative. Material: PBMCs. The rearrangement joined TRBV6-4 to TRBJ1-1; 7 junctional bases match TRBD1. The CDR3: CASSDAGQMNTEAFF. The bases read TGTGCCAGCAGTGACGCGGGACAGATGAACACTGAAGCTTTCTTT.